This T cell receptor beta chain was obtained from a study of CD8 T cells in ankylosing spondylitis. V shed 6 bases and J shed 1 base, with 12 bases lying between them. The germline CDR1 and CDR2 sequences are LNHDA and SQIVND (reference sequence). This CDR3 region has 14 residues. Study-wide results and limits: Eight highly homologous variants formed a TCR beta motif that appeared characteristic of ankylosing spondylitis blood. CD8+ cells made up the disease-linked clones, which were relatively rare in peripheral blood. Some motif variants were previously reported in reactive arthritis synovial fluid and blood. Significant enrichment of disease-linked clones was reportedly seen in matched ankylosing spondylitis synovial fluid.

TCRdb re-called the 5' RACE reads with MiXCR, one entry per CDR3 protein. The sample has 110,000 to 150,000 distinct CDR3 sequences, roughly 8.8% seen once. Regarding this clonotype: Its cognate antigen is unknown.

This TCR derives from a male donor with ankylosing spondylitis. Sequencing used synovial fluid, either unsorted or a sorted T cell fraction (not recorded which). The chain joins TRBV19 to TRBJ1-1, with a possible D match to TRBD1 (6 bases). The DNA for the CDR3 is TGTGCCAGTAGAGTCGGACAGTGGAACACTGAAGCTTTCTTT. Protein: CASRVGQWNTEAFF.